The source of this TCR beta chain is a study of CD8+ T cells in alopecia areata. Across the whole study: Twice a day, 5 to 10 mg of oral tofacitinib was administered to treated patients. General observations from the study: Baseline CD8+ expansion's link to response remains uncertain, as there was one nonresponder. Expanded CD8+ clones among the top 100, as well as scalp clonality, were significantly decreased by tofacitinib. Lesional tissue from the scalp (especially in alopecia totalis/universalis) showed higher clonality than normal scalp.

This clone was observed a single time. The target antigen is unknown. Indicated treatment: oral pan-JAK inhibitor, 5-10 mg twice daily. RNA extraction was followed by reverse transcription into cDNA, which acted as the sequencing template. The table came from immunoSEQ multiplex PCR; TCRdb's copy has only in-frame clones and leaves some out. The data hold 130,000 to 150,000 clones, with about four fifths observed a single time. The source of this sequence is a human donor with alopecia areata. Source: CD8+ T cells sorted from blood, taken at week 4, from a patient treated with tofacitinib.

The CDR3 reads CASSQDRSANNEQFF. The CDR3 bases are TGCGCCAGCAGCCAAGATAGAAGTGCCAATAATGAGCAGTTCTTC. This chain connects TRBV4-3 to TRBJ2-1; unclear D gene. Per germline, CDR1 LGHNA and CDR2 YSLEER. V lost 0 bases, J lost 7 bases, and 13 bases lay in between. This CDR3 has 15 residues.